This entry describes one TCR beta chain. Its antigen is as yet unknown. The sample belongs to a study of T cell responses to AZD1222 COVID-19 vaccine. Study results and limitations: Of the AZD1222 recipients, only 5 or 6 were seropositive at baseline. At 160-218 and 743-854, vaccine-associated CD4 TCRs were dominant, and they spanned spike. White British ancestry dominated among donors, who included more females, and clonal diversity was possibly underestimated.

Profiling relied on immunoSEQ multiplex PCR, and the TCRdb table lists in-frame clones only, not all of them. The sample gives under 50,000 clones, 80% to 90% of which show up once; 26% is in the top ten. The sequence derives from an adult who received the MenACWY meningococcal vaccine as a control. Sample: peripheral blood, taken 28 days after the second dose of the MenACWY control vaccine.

CDR3 DNA sequence: TGCAGCGTACTACTAGCGGGAGGCTACAATGAGCAGTTCTTC. This translates into CSVLLAGGYNEQFF. The J gene is TRBJ2-1, the V gene TRBV29-1, with TRBD2 matching over 12 bases. The germline CDR1 and CDR2 sequences are SQVTM and ANQGSEA. The CDR3 covers 14 residues. After removal of 6 bases from V and 3 bases from J, the junction contained 3 bases not matched to a gene.